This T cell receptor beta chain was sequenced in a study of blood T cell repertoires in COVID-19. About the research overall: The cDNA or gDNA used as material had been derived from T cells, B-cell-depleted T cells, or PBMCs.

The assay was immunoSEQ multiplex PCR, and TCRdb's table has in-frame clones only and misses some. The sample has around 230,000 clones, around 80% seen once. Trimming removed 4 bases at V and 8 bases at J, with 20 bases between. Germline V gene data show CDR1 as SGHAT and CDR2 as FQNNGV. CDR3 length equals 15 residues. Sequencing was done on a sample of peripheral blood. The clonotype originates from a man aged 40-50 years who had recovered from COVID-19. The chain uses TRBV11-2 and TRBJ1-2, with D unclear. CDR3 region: CASSSSSRPKEGYTF. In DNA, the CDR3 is TGTGCCAGCAGCTCATCTTCTAGACCCAAGGAGGGCTACACCTTC.